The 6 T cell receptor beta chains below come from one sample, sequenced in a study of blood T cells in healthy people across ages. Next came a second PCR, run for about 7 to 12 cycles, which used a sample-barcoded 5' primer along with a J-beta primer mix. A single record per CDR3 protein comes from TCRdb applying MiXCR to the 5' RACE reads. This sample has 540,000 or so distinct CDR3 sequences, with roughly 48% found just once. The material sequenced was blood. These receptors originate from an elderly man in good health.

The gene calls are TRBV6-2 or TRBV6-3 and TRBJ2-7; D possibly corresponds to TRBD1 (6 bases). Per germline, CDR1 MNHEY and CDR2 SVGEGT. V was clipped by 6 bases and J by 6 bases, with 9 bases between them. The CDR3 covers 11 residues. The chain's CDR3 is CASRDSREQYF. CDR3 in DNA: TGTGCCAGCAGGGACAGCCGCGAGCAGTACTTC.

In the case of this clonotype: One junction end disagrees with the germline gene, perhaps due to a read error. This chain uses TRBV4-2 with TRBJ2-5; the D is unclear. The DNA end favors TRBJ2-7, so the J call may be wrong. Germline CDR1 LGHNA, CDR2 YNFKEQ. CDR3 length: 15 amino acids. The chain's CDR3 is CASRQETSAIHEQYF. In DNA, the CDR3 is TGTGCCAGCAGACAAGAAACCTCAGCAATCCACGAGCAGTACTTC.

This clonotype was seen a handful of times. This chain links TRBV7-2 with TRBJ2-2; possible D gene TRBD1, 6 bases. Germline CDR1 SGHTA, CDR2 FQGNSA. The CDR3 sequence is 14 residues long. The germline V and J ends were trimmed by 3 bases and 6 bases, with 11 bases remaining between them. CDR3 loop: CASSFNRDAGELFF. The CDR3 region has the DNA TGTGCCAGCAGCTTCAACAGGGATGCCGGGGAGCTGTTTTTT.

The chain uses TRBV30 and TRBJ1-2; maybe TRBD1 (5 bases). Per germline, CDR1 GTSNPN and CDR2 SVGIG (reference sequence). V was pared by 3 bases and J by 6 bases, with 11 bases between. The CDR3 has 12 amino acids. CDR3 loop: CAWRADSNGYTF. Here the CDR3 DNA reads TGTGCCTGGAGGGCCGACAGCAATGGCTACACCTTC.

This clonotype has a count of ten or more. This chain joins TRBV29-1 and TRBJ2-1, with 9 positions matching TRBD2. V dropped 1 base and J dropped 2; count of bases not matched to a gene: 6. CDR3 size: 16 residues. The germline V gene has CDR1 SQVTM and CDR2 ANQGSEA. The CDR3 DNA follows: TGCAGCGTTGAAGCATATCTAGCGGGAACCTACAATGAGCAGTTCTTC. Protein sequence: CSVEAYLAGTYNEQFF.

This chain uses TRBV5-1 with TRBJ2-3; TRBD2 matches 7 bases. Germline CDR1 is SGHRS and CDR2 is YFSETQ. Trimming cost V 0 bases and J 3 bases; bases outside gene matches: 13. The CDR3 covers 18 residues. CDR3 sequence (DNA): TGCGCCAGCAGCTTGGCCGGGGGGACTACCCTTAGTACAGATACGCAGTATTTT. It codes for CASSLAGGTTLSTDTQYF.